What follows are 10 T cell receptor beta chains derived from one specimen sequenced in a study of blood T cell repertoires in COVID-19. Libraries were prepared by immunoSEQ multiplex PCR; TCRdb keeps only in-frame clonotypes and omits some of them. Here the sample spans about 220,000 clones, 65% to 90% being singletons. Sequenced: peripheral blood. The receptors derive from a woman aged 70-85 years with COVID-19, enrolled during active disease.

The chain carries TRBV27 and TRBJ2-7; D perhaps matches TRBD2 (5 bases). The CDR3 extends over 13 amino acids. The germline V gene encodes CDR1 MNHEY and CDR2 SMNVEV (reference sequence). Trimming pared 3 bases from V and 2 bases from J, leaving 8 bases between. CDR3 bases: TGTGCCAGCAGTTTTAGCGTTACCTACGAGCAGTACTTC. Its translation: CASSFSVTYEQYF.

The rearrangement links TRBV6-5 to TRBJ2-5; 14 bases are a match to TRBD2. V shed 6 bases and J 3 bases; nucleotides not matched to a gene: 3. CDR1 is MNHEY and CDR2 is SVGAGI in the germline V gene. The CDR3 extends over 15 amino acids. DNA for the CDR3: TGTGCCAGCAGGCGACTAGCGGGAGGGGAAGAGACCCAGTACTTC. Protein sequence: CASRRLAGGEETQYF.

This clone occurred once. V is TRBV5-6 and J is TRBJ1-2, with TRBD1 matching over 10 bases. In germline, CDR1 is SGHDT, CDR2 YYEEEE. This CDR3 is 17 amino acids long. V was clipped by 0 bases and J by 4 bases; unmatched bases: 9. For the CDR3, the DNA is TGTGCCAGCAGCTTGGAGGGCCCGGGACAGGGGACCTATGGCTACACCTTC. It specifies CASSLEGPGQGTYGYTF.

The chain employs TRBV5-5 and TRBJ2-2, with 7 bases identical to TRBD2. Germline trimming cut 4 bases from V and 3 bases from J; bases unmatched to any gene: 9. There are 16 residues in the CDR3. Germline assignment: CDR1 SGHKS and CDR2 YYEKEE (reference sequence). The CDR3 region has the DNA TGTGCCAGCAGCACCGGAGGCGGGGGATACACCGGGGAGCTGTTTTTT. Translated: CASSTGGGGYTGELFF.

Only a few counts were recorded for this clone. DNA of the CDR3: TGTGCCAGCAGCCAAGAGGCACAGGGACCCTACGAGCAGTACTTC. It is translated as CASSQEAQGPYEQYF. This rearrangement joins TRBV4-2 to TRBJ2-7; perhaps TRBD1 as D (6 bases). The V end lost 0 bases, the J end lost 2 bases, and 11 bases lay between the germline ends. This CDR3 is 15 amino acids long. The germline V gene has CDR1 LGHNA and CDR2 YNFKEQ.

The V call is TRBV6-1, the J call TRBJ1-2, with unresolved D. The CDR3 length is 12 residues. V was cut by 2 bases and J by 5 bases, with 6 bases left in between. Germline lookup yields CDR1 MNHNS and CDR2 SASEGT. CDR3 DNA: TGTGCCAGCAGTGAAAACCGGTATGGCTACACCTTC. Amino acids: CASSENRYGYTF.

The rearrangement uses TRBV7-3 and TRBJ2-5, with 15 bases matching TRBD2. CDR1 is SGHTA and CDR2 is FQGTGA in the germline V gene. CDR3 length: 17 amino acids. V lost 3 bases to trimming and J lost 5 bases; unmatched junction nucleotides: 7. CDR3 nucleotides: TGTGCCAGCAGCTTTGGACTAGCGGGAGGGCCAGGCGAGACCCAGTACTTC. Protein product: CASSFGLAGGPGETQYF. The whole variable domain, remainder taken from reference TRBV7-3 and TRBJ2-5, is GAGVSQTPSNKVTEKGKYVELRCDPISGHTALYWYRQSLGQGPEFLIYFQGTGAADDSGLPNDRFFAVRPEGSVSTLKIQRTERGDSAVYLCASSFGLAGGPGETQYFGPGTRLLVL.

CDR3 DNA sequence: TGTGCCAGCAGTGATGACAGGGTCGATGGCTACACCTTC. Its protein is CASSDDRVDGYTF. The V gene is TRBV25-1, the J gene TRBJ1-2, with 7 bases identical to TRBD1. The CDR3 runs to 13 residues. Germline V gene sequence: CDR1 MGHDK, CDR2 SYGVNS. The V gene end was trimmed by 3 bases and the J gene end by 6 bases; junction bases not matched to a gene: 4.

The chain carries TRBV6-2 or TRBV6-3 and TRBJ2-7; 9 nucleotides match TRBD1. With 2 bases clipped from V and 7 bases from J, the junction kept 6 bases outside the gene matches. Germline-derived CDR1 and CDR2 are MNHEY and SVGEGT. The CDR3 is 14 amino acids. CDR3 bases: TGTGCCAGCAGTTACAGCGGGACAGGGAATGAGCAGTACTTC. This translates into CASSYSGTGNEQYF.

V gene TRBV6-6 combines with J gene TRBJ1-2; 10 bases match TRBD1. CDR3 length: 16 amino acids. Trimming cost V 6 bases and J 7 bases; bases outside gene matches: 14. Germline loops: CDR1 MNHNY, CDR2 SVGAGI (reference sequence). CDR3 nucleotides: TGTGCCAGCAGACGAATAGCTAAGGACAGGGGGGGTGGCTACACCTTC. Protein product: CASRRIAKDRGGGYTF.